This is a list of T cell receptor beta chains from one sample in a study of CD8+ T cells in alopecia areata. The table came from immunoSEQ multiplex PCR; TCRdb's copy has only in-frame clones and leaves some out. The table shows roughly 100,000 clones, with 85% to 90% occurring only once. The source was CD8+ T cells sorted from blood, collected between weeks 30 and 35, from a patient treated with tofacitinib. These receptor sequences come from a human donor with alopecia areata. CDR3s include the opening cysteine and the closing phenylalanine or tryptophan. A D gene is named only where the DNA matches it firmly. Clone size is given for some rows only: seen once, a few or many times, or a class if the clone is expanded.

J | V | size | D | CDR3 | DNA
TRBJ2-4 | TRBV6-6 | - | - | CASSSSSGTEESF | TGTGCCAGCAGTTCCTCCTCCGGGACGGAGGAGAGCTTC
TRBJ2-2 | TRBV7-8 | - | - | CASSYAGDYTGELFF | TGTGCCAGCAGCTACGCCGGGGACTACACCGGGGAGCTGTTTTTT
TRBJ2-7 | TRBV6-1 | - | - | CASRIGYEQYF | TGTGCCAGCAGGATAGGTTACGAGCAGTACTTC
TRBJ2-7 | TRBV19 | - | TRBD2 | CASSIDLSGLAGDEQYF | TGTGCCAGTAGTATAGATCTATCGGGACTAGCGGGCGACGAGCAGTACTTC
TRBJ2-3 | TRBV6-1 | once | - | CASRRTDTSTDTQYF | TGTGCCAGCAGAAGGACAGACACTAGCACAGATACGCAGTATTTT
TRBJ1-2 | TRBV27 | - | TRBD1 | CASSPNDRGNYGYTF | TGTGCCAGCAGCCCGAACGACAGGGGAAACTATGGCTACACCTTC
TRBJ2-1 | TRBV7-9 | once | TRBD2 | CASSFVAGGEQFF | TGTGCCAGCAGCTTCGTTGCGGGAGGGGAGCAGTTCTTC
TRBJ2-5 | TRBV7-9 | - | TRBD1 | CASSSDREETQYF | TGTGCCAGCAGCTCCGACAGGGAGGAGACCCAGTACTTC
TRBJ2-3 | TRBV25-1 | - | - | CASSGADTQYF | TGTGCCAGCAGTGGAGCAGATACGCAGTATTTT
TRBJ2-7 | TRBV5-4 | - | - | CASSLGVGELSYEQYF | TGTGCCAGCAGCTTGGGGGTCGGGGAGCTCTCCTACGAGCAGTACTTC
TRBJ2-7 | TRBV30 | - | - | CAWSALSYEQYF | TGTGCCTGGAGTGCCCTATCCTACGAGCAGTACTTC
TRBJ1-2 | TRBV7-9 | - | TRBD1 | CASSPLDRAYGYTF | TGTGCCAGCAGCCCCCTGGACAGGGCATATGGCTACACCTTC
TRBJ2-7 | TRBV5-6 | - | TRBD2 | CASSLGSGGGSYEQYF | TGTGCCAGCAGCTTGGGATCTGGCGGGGGCTCCTACGAGCAGTACTTC
TRBJ2-7 | TRBV27 | few | - | CASSMFGGAAYEQYF | TGTGCCAGCAGTATGTTTGGGGGGGCCGCCTACGAGCAGTACTTC
TRBJ1-1 | TRBV5-1 | - | - | CASSLTETEAFF | TGCGCCAGCAGCTTGACCGAAACTGAAGCTTTCTTT
TRBJ2-1 | TRBV5-1 | few | TRBD1 | CASSLVQGAAYNEQFF | TGCGCCAGCAGCTTGGTCCAGGGGGCTGCCTACAATGAGCAGTTCTTC
TRBJ1-1 | TRBV7-9 | - | - | CASSAAGVAFF | TGTGCCAGCAGCGCAGCAGGGGTGGCTTTCTTT
TRBJ2-3 | TRBV9 | - | - | CASSSYRVDTQYF | TGTGCCAGCAGCTCCTACAGGGTGGATACGCAGTATTTT
TRBJ2-1 | TRBV5-1 | - | - | CASSLVDSMGQFF | TGCGCCAGCAGCTTGGTGGATTCGATGGGGCAGTTCTTC
TRBJ2-5 | TRBV29-1 | - | TRBD2 | CPTGGALQARQETQYF | TGCCCCACGGGGGGGGCATTGCAAGCTCGGCAAGAGACCCAGTACTTC
TRBJ2-7 | TRBV12-5 | - | - | CASGLSRSGDEQYF | TGTGCTAGTGGTTTGAGCAGGTCCGGCGACGAGCAGTACTTC
TRBJ2-7 | TRBV11-1 | once | TRBD1 | CASSWTGPGYEQYF | TGTGCCAGCAGCTGGACAGGACCGGGGTACGAGCAGTACTTC
TRBJ2-1 | TRBV4-1 | - | TRBD2 | CASSRGTSGYNNEQFF | TGCGCCAGCAGCCGGGGGACTAGCGGGTATAACAATGAGCAGTTCTTC
TRBJ1-1 | TRBV29-1 | once | TRBD1 | CSVVRGRDTEAFF | TGCAGCGTCGTGAGGGGGCGAGACACTGAAGCTTTCTTT
TRBJ1-1 | TRBV29-1 | - | - | CSVRHGTEAFF | TGCAGCGTTCGACACGGGACTGAAGCTTTCTTT
TRBJ2-1 | TRBV4-2 | - | - | CASSQDYNEQFF | TGTGCCAGCAGCCAGGACTACAATGAGCAGTTCTTC
TRBJ2-1 | TRBV21-1 | few | - | CASSNGLAGEDEQFF | TGTGCCAGCAGCAATGGACTAGCGGGAGAGGATGAGCAGTTCTTC
TRBJ2-2 | TRBV29-1 | few | - | CSVKAGELFF | TGCAGCGTTAAGGCCGGGGAGCTGTTTTTT
TRBJ1-1 | TRBV29-1 | - | - | CSVELGGRTEAFF | TGCAGCGTTGAACTTGGGGGGCGGACTGAAGCTTTCTTT
TRBJ2-3 | TRBV6-5 | once | - | CASSPSTAPLDTQYF | TGTGCCAGCAGTCCTTCGACAGCCCCTCTAGATACGCAGTATTTT
TRBJ1-5 | TRBV29-1 | - | - | CSVAQGGSNQPQHF | TGCAGCGTTGCCCAGGGTGGCAGCAATCAGCCCCAGCATTTT
TRBJ1-5 | TRBV5-1 | few | TRBD1 | CASSPGDRGDQPQHF | TGCGCCAGCAGCCCGGGGGACAGGGGGGATCAGCCCCAGCATTTT
TRBJ2-7 | TRBV11-2 | - | - | CASSSPGREQYF | TGTGCCAGCAGCTCCCCCGGGCGGGAGCAGTACTTC
TRBJ2-3 | TRBV7-9 | - | TRBD2 | CASSLGTSGPERTDTQYF | TGTGCCAGCAGCTTAGGGACTAGCGGCCCCGAACGTACAGATACGCAGTATTTT
TRBJ2-7 | TRBV29-1 | - | - | CSVALQSSYEQYF | TGCAGCGTTGCACTGCAGAGCTCCTACGAGCAGTACTTC
TRBJ2-3 | TRBV6-1 | - | - | CASSDGTRARDTQYF | TGTGCCAGCAGTGACGGGACTCGGGCAAGGGATACGCAGTATTTT
TRBJ2-7 | TRBV18 | - | TRBD2 | CASSPLGTSDYEQYF | TGTGCCAGCTCACCACTTGGGACTAGCGACTACGAGCAGTACTTC
TRBJ2-7 | TRBV27 | - | TRBD1 | CASSRGHKQYF | TGTGCCAGCAGTAGGGGGCACAAGCAGTACTTC
TRBJ2-1 | TRBV6-6 | - | - | CASSYEGEQFF | TGTGCCAGCAGTTACGAGGGTGAGCAGTTCTTC
TRBJ2-1 | TRBV5-4 | - | TRBD1 | CASSSMDRGLWNEQFF | TGTGCCAGCAGCTCGATGGACAGGGGGCTCTGGAATGAGCAGTTCTTC